The clone carrying this T cell receptor beta chain was counted ten times or more. RNA transcripts provided the source from which TCR beta CDR3 regions were amplified. The primer set for the first-round RT-PCR of the TCR CDR3 was HTBI. One entry per CDR3 protein results from TCRdb running MiXCR on the multiplex PCR reads. The data show around 500,000 distinct CDR3 sequences, 14% seen once. The sample originates from a study of T cells in Graves' hyperthyroidism and ophthalmopathy. Trimming cost V 6 bases and J 0 bases; bases outside gene matches: 4. The CDR3 has 14 amino acids. The receptor comes from a young woman with Graves' hyperthyroidism. The sample comprised blood. The J gene is TRBJ1-1, the V gene TRBV12-3 or TRBV12-4; 7 nucleotides line up with TRBD1. As DNA, the CDR3 is TGTGCCAGCAGAATCACAGGGGTGAACACTGAAGCTTTCTTT. It codes for CASRITGVNTEAFF.